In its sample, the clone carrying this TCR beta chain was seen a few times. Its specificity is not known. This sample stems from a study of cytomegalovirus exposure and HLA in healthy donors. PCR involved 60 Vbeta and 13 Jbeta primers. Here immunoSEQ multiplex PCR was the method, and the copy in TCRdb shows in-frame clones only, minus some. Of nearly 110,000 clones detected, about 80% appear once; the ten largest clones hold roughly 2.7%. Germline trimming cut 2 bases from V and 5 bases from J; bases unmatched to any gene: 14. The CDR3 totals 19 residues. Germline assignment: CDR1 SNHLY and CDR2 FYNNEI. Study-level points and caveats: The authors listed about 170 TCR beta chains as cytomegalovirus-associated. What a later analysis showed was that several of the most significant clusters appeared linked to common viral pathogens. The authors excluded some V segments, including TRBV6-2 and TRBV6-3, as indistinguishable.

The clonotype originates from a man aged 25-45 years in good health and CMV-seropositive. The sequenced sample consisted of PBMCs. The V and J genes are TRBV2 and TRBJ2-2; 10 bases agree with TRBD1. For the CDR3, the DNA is TGTGCCAGCAGTGAACCCAGCCCCAGACAGGGGGCTAGAACCGGGGAGCTGTTTTTT. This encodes CASSEPSPRQGARTGELFF.